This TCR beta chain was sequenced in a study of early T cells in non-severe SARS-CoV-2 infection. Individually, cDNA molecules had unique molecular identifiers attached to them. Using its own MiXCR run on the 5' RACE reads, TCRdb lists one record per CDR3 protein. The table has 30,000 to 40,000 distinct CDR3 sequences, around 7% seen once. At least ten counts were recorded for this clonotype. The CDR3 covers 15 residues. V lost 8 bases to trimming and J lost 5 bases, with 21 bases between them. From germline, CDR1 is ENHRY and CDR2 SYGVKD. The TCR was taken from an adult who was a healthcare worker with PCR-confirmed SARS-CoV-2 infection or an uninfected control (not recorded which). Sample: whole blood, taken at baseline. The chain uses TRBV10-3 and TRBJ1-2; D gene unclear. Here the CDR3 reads CAILRQEESVYGYTF. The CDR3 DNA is TGTGCCATCCTGAGGCAAGAGGAGTCGGTATATGGCTACACCTTC.